This section outlines one T cell receptor (beta chain) sequence together with its context. Clones were sequenced by immunoSEQ multiplex PCR, and TCRdb holds only the in-frame ones, with some missing. The data show 9,500 to 15,000 clones, with 85% to 90% seen just once and 2.4% held by the top ten. Germline values: CDR1 ENHRY, CDR2 SYGVKD. V lost 4 bases and J lost 5, with 12 bases in between. This CDR3 comprises 14 residues. The record originates from a study of chemoradiotherapy in HPV16-positive cancers. Study as a whole: Candidate HPV-specific clones and shared TCR motifs came from a couple of HPV16-positive patients.

Samples were taken several times over chemoradiotherapy. The chain couples TRBV10-3 to TRBJ1-5, with D tentatively TRBD1 (5 bases). The sample consisted of blood, taken from a patient who underwent chemoradiotherapy. The clonotype originates from a human donor with HPV-associated anogenital cancer. The CDR3 region is CAISAGTWDQPQHF. Written as DNA, the CDR3 is TGTGCCATCAGTGCGGGGACTTGGGATCAGCCCCAGCATTTT.